These 5 T cell receptor beta chains share one sample of origin, sequenced in a study of blood T cell repertoires in COVID-19. Here immunoSEQ multiplex PCR was the method, and the copy in TCRdb shows in-frame clones only, minus some. The sample has about 170,000 clones; 79% are singletons. Sequencing input: PBMCs or T cells enriched from blood (not recorded which). These receptors were obtained from an older woman in a cohort exposed to, infected with or recovered from COVID-19 (not recorded which).

The chain combines TRBV9 with TRBJ2-3, with D perhaps matching TRBD2 (6 bases). The V gene lost 3 bases and the J gene lost 2 bases, with 16 bases spanning the gap. CDR1 is SGDLS and CDR2 is YYNGEE in the germline V gene. The length of the CDR3 is 16 residues. Here the CDR3 reads CASSAPGGTFTDTQYF. The CDR3 DNA reads as TGTGCCAGCAGCGCCCCAGGAGGGACCTTCACAGATACGCAGTATTTT.

This chain links TRBV2 with TRBJ2-1; tentatively, D is TRBD2 (6 bases). Germline CDR1 SNHLY, CDR2 FYNNEI. The CDR3 contains 13 residues. V lost 7 bases to trimming and J lost 14 bases, with 21 bases between them. The CDR3 reads CASMSEAGTQKFF. The CDR3 coding sequence is TGTGCCAGCATGAGCGAAGCCGGGACTCAGAAGTTCTTC.

The chain is built from TRBV7-9 and TRBJ1-2, with D tentatively TRBD1 (6 bases). Germline assignment: CDR1 SEHNR and CDR2 FQNEAQ (reference sequence). This CDR3 contains 14 residues. Trimming left V 7 bases short and J 7 bases short, with 19 bases between. CDR3 nucleotides: TGTGCCAGCACCACTCATACAGGGTCCCGTGGCTACACCTTC. Translated: CASTTHTGSRGYTF.

This chain connects TRBV5-6 to TRBJ2-5, with D possibly matching TRBD1 (6 bases). The CDR3 has 15 residues. The germline V gene has CDR1 SGHDT and CDR2 YYEEEE. The V end was cut by 0 bases, the J end by 0 bases, with 9 bases between. CDR3: CASSLVGAYQETQYF. The CDR3 DNA reads TGTGCCAGCAGCTTGGTGGGGGCCTACCAAGAGACCCAGTACTTC.

The chain links TRBV27 to TRBJ2-1; TRBD2 agrees at 8 bases. Germline V gene lookup returns CDR1 MNHEY and CDR2 SMNVEV (reference sequence). The CDR3 consists of 18 residues. J was trimmed by 9 bases and V by 5 bases; bases with no gene match: 21. The DNA for the CDR3 is TGTGCCAGCAGTCCCGAAGGTCTAGCGGGTAGAGGGTGGCTTGAGCAGTTCTTC. Protein: CASSPEGLAGRGWLEQFF.